A single sample is the source of the 5 T cell receptor beta chains below, sequenced in a study of blood T cell repertoires in COVID-19. Only in-frame clones appear in the TCRdb table, and some are missing; sequencing was by immunoSEQ multiplex PCR. This sample has under 250,000 clones, with 82% found just once. Material for sequencing was PBMCs or T cells enriched from blood (not recorded which). Source of these receptors: a woman aged 55 to 70 who had recovered from COVID-19.

The gene calls are TRBV19 and TRBJ1-6, with a tentative D call TRBD1 (6 bases). The germline gives CDR1 LNHDA, CDR2 SQIVND (reference sequence). Trimming pared 5 bases from V and 1 base from J, leaving 9 bases between. The CDR3 is 15 residues long. CDR3 in DNA: TGTGCCAGTAGTGTCAGGGGATCCTATAATTCACCCCTCCACTTT. Translated, it gives CASSVRGSYNSPLHF.

With respect to this clone: Distinct nucleotide sequences in the sample also encode this CDR3. This sequence joins TRBV5-1 and TRBJ1-1; TRBD1 matches 8 bases. CDR1 is SGHRS, CDR2 YFSETQ, per germline. The CDR3 length is 15 residues. The V segment lost 4 bases and the J segment 1 base; nucleotides outside the gene matches: 6. The CDR3 here is CASSLPGGKNTEAFF. The CDR3 DNA is TGCGCCAGCAGCCTGCCAGGGGGCAAGAACACTGAAGCTTTCTTT.

The genes are TRBV7-2 and TRBJ2-5; 8 bases match TRBD2. After removal of 1 base from V and 0 bases from J, the junction contained 4 bases not matched to a gene. Germline values: CDR1 SGHTA, CDR2 FQGNSA. CDR3 length: 16 amino acids. The chain's CDR3 is CASSLVGGGNQETQYF. In DNA, the CDR3 is TGTGCCAGCAGCTTAGTAGGCGGGGGGAACCAAGAGACCCAGTACTTC.

The chain joins TRBV19 to TRBJ1-4, with a weak D call TRBD1 (5 bases). Germline V gene data show CDR1 as LNHDA and CDR2 as SQIVND (reference sequence). Trimming shortened V by 3 bases and J by 4 bases, and 12 bases separated the two germline ends. CDR3 length: 15 residues. CDR3 sequence: CASSISTASNEKLFF. In DNA, the CDR3 is TGTGCCAGTAGTATTTCGACAGCTAGTAATGAAAAACTGTTTTTT.

The J gene is TRBJ1-5, the V gene TRBV3-1 (or the pseudogene TRBV3-2); a weak D match, TRBD1 (5 bases). Germline loops: CDR1 LGHDT, CDR2 YNNKEL (reference sequence). CDR3 length: 16 residues. The V end lost 1 base, the J end lost 0 bases, and 10 bases lay between the germline ends. The CDR3 sequence is CASSQGGHHSNQPQHF. Here the CDR3 DNA reads TGTGCCAGCAGCCAAGGTGGACACCATAGCAATCAGCCCCAGCATTTT.